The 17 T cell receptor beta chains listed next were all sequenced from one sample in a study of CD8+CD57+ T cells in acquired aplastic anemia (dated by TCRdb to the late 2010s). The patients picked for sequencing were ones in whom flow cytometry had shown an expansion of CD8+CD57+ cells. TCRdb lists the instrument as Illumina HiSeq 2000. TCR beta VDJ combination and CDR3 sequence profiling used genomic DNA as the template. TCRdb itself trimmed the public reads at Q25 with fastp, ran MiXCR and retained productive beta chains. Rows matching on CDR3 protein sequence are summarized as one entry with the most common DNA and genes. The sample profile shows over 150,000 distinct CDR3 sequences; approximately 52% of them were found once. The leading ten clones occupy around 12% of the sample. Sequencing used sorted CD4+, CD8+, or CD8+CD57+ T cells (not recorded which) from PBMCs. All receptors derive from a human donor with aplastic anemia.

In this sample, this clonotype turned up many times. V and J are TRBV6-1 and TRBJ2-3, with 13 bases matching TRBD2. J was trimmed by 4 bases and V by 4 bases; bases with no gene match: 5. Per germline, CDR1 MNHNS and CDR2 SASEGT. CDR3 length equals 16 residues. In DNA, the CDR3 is TGTGCCAGCAGTGTTACTAGCGGGGGGGCCCCAGATACGCAGTATTTT. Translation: CASSVTSGGAPDTQYF.

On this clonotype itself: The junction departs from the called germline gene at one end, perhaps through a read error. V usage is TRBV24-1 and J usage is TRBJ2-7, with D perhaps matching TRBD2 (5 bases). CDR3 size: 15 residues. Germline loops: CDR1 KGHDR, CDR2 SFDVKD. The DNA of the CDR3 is TGTGCCACCAGTGACCCCGGGAAGAGCTCCTACGGGCAGTACTTC. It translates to CATSDPGKSSYGQYF.

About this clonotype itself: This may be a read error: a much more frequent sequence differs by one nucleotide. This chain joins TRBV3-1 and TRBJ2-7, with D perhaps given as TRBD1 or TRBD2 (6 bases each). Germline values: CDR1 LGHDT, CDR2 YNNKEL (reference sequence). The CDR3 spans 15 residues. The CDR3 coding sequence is TGTGCCAGCAGCCAAGATAGGAGGGGGGAGGACGAGCGGTACTTC. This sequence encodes CASSQDRRGEDERYF.

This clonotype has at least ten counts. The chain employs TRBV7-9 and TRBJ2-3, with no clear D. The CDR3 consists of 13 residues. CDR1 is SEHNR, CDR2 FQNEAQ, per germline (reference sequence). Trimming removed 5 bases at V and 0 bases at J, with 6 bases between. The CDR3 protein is CASSLYSTDTQYF. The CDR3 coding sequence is TGTGCCAGCAGCCTATACAGCACAGATACGCAGTATTTT. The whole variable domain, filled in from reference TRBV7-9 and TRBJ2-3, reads DTGVSQNPRHKITKRGQNVTFRCDPISEHNRLYWYRQTLGQGPEFLTYFQNEAQLEKSRLLSDRFSAERPKGSFSTLEIQRTEQGDSAMYLCASSLYSTDTQYFGPGTRLTVL.

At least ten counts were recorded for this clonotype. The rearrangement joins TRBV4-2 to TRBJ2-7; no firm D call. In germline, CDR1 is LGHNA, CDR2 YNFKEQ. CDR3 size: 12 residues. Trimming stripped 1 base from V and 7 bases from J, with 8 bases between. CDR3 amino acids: CASSQVAAEQYF. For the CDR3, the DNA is TGTGCCAGCAGCCAAGTTGCAGCGGAGCAGTACTTC.

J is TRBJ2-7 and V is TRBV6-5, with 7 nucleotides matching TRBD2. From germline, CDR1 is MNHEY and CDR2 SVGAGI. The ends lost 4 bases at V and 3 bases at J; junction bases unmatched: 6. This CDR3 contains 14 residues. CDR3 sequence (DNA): TGTGCCAGCAGTTTCCGTTTAGCGGGCTACGAGCAGTACTTC. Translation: CASSFRLAGYEQYF.

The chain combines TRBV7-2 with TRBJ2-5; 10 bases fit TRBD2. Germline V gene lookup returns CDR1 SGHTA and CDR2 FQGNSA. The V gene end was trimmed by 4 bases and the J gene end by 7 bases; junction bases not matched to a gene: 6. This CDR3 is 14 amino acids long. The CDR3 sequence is CASSSGTSDGTQYF. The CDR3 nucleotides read TGTGCCAGCAGCTCCGGGACTAGCGACGGGACCCAGTACTTC.

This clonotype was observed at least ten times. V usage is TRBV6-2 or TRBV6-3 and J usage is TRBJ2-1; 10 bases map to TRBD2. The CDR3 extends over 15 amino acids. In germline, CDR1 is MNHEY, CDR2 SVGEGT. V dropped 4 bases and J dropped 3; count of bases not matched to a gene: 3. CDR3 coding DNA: TGTGCCAGCAGTTTGATAGCGGGGGGCTACAATGAGCAGTTCTTC. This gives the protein CASSLIAGGYNEQFF.

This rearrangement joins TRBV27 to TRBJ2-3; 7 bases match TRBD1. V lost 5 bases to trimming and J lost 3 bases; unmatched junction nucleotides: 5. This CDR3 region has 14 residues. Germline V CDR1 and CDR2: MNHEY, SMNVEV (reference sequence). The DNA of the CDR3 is TGTGCCAGCAGTGAGGGGGCTGGTACAGATACGCAGTATTTT. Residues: CASSEGAGTDTQYF.

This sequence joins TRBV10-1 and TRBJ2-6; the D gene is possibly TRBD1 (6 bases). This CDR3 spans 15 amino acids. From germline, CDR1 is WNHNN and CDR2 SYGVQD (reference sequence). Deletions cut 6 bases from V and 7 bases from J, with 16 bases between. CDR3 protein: CASSPDRIGANVLTF. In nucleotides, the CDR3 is TGCGCCAGCAGCCCCGACAGGATAGGTGCCAACGTCCTGACTTTC.

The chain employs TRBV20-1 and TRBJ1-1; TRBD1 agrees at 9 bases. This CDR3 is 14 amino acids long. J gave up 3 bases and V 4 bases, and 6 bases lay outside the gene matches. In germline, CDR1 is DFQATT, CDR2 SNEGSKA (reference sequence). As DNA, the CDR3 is TGCAGTGCTACAACCGGGACAGGGCACACTGAAGCTTTCTTT. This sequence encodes CSATTGTGHTEAFF.

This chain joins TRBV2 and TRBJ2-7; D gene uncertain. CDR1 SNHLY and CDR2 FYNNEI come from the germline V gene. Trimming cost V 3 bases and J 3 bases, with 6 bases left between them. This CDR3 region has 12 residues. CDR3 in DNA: TGTGCCAGCAGTGACCAGGTCTACGAGCAGTACTTC. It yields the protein CASSDQVYEQYF.

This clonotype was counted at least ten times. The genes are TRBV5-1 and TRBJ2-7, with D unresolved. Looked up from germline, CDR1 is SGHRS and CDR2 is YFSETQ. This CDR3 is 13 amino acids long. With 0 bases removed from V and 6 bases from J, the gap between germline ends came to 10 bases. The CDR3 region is CASSLDLGSEQYF. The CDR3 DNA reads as TGCGCCAGCAGCTTGGATTTGGGTAGCGAGCAGTACTTC.

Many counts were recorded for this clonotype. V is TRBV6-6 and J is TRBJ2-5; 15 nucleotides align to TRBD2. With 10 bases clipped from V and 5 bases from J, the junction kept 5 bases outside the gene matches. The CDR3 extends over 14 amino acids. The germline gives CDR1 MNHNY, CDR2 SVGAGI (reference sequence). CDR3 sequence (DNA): TGTGCCACCGGACTAGCGGGGGGGCTGGAGACCCAGTACTTC. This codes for CATGLAGGLETQYF.

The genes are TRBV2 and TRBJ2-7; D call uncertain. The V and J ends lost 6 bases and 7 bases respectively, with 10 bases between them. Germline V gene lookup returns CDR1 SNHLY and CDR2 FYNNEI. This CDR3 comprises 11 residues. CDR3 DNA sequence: TGTGCCAGCAGGACCCTCTGGGAGCAGTACTTC. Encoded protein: CASRTLWEQYF.

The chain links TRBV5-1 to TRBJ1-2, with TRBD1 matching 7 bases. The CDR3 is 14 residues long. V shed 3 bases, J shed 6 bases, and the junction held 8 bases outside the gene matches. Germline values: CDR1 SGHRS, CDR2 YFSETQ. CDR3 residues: CASSSPTGIDGYTF. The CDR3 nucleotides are TGCGCCAGCAGCTCGCCGACAGGGATCGATGGCTACACCTTC.

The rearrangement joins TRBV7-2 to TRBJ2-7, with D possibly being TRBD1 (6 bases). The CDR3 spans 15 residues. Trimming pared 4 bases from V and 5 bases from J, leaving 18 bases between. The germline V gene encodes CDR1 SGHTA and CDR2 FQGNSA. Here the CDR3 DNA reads TGTGCCAGCAGCTCAAATAGGGACATCGGGGACGAGCAGTACTTC. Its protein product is CASSSNRDIGDEQYF.